The 10 T cell receptor beta chains below all came from one sample that was sequenced in a study of PD-1 blockade in classical Hodgkin lymphoma. Time point meaning: cycle 4 day 1 (C4D1), after less than 7 weeks of nivolumab. Exposure to brentuximab vedotin varied, and each patient had relapsed following autologous stem cell transplantation. Assay: immunoSEQ multiplex PCR; the TCRdb copy retains only in-frame clones and omits some. The sample has 30,000 to 50,000 clones, around 80% seen once; the top ten hold around 9.8%. This sample comprised peripheral blood mononuclear cells (PBMCs), obtained before the fourth cycle of nivolumab. These receptors were taken from a human donor with classical Hodgkin lymphoma.

This chain uses TRBV2 with TRBJ2-5; TRBD1 agrees at 7 bases. This CDR3 comprises 15 residues. V lost 1 base and J lost 5; bases outside the gene matches: 7. Germline-derived CDR1 and CDR2 are SNHLY and FYNNEI. The CDR3 nucleotides read TGTGCCAGCAGTGAAGAGGGACAGCGATGGGAGACCCAGTACTTC. Translating it yields CASSEEGQRWETQYF.

The chain has TRBV27 and TRBJ2-3; 9 bases match TRBD2. Germline V lookup: CDR1 MNHEY, CDR2 SMNVEV (reference sequence). The CDR3 is 16 amino acids. V gave up 5 bases and J gave up 15 bases; unmatched junction bases: 21. The CDR3 DNA sequence: TGTGCCAGCAGTGGGGTTCGAATAGCGGGGGCCCCACCCGATTATTTT. This encodes CASSGVRIAGAPPDYF.

This rearrangement joins TRBV4-3 to TRBJ2-7; 8 bases match TRBD1. The CDR3 covers 15 residues. Germline-derived CDR1 and CDR2 are LGHNA and YSLEER. With V trimmed by 0 bases and J by 4 bases, 5 bases remained unmatched. The DNA of the CDR3 is TGCGCCAGCAGCCAAGACGTACAGGGGGAGTACGAGCAGTACTTC. It yields the protein CASSQDVQGEYEQYF.

The V and J genes are TRBV7-8 and TRBJ2-5; 11 bases are a match to TRBD1. V lost 5 bases, J lost 4 bases, and 9 bases stayed unmatched. This CDR3 has 16 residues. Per germline, CDR1 SGHVS and CDR2 FQNEAQ. The CDR3 nucleotides are TGTGCCAGCAGCACCGGGACAGGGGGAAGAGGAGAGACCCAGTACTTC. Protein product: CASSTGTGGRGETQYF.

The chain carries TRBV21-1 and TRBJ1-2; the D call TRBD1 from the table was never checked on the DNA. TRBV21-1 is described as a pseudogene. This CDR3 spans 14 amino acids. CDR3 in amino acids: CASSKVEQPYGYTF. The CDR3 DNA reads as TGTGCCAGCAGCAAAGTAGAACAGCCCTATGGCTACACCTTC.

This clone appeared a few times. This chain links TRBV7-2 with TRBJ2-1; D not resolved. Germline values: CDR1 SGHTA, CDR2 FQGNSA. Trimming cost V 5 bases and J 1 base, with 6 bases left between them. The CDR3 contains 13 residues. The CDR3 loop is CASSPTSYNEQFF. The CDR3 bases are TGTGCCAGCAGCCCGACGTCCTACAATGAGCAGTTCTTC.

V gene TRBV28 combines with J gene TRBJ1-4, with D perhaps matching TRBD1 (5 bases). Deletions cut 6 bases from V and 0 bases from J, with 8 bases between. Germline V gives CDR1 MDHEN, CDR2 SYDVKM. This CDR3 spans 14 amino acids. CDR3 bases: TGTGCCAGCAGCGCAGGGTCAACTAATGAAAAACTGTTTTTT. Translated, it gives CASSAGSTNEKLFF.

This rearrangement joins TRBV6-1 to TRBJ1-4; 7 nucleotides line up with TRBD1. The germline V gene has CDR1 MNHNS and CDR2 SASEGT. The ends lost 1 base at V and 4 bases at J; junction bases unmatched: 3. The CDR3 extends over 15 amino acids. The CDR3, as DNA: TGTGCCAGCAGTGAAGGGGACAGAGATAATGAAAAACTGTTTTTT. Residues: CASSEGDRDNEKLFF.

The chain couples TRBV7-6 to TRBJ2-7, with 7 positions matching TRBD2. Germline V CDR1 and CDR2: SGHVS, FNYEAQ. J lost 0 bases, V lost 2 bases, and 4 bases had no gene match. The CDR3 sequence is 15 residues long. In DNA, the CDR3 is TGTGCCAGCAGCTTAAGGCGGGAGAGCTCCTACGAGCAGTACTTC. Translating it yields CASSLRRESSYEQYF.

The chain links TRBV5-1 to TRBJ2-2; 11 bases agree with TRBD1. Per the germline V gene, CDR1 is SGHRS and CDR2 is YFSETQ. This CDR3 comprises 17 residues. V shed 4 bases, J shed 1 base, and the junction held 6 bases outside the gene matches. The CDR3 DNA is TGCGCCAGCAGCCCTTCCGGGACAGGGGGGAACACCGGGGAGCTGTTTTTT. It is translated as CASSPSGTGGNTGELFF.